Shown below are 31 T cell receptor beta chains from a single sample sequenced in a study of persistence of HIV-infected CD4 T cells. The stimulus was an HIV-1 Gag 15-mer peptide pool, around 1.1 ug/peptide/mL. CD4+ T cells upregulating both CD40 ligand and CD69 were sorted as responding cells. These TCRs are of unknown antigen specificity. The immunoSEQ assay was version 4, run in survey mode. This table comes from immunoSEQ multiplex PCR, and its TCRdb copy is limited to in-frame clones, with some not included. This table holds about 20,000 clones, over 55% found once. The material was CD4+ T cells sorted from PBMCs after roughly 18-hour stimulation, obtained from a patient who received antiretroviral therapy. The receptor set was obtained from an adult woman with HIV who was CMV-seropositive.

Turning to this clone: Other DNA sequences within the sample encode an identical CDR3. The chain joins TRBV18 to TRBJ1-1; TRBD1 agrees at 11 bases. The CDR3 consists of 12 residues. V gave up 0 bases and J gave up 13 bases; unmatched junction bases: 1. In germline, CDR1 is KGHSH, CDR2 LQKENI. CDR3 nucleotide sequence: TGTGCCAGCTCACCACCGGGACAGGGGGTTTTCTTT. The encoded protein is CASSPPGQGVFF.

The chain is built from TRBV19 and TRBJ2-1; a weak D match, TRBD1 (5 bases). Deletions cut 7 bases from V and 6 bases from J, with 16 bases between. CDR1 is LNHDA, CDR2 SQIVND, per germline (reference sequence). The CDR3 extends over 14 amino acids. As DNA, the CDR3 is TGTGCCAGTAAAGACAGCGCCAATTCCAATGAGCAGTTCTTC. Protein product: CASKDSANSNEQFF.

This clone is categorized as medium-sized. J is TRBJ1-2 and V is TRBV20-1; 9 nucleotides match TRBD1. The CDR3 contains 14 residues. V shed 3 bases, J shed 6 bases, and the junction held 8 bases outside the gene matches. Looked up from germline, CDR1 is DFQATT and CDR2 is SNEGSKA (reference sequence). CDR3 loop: CSASGTGFTHGYTF. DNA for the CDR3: TGCAGTGCTAGTGGGACAGGGTTTACTCATGGCTACACCTTC.

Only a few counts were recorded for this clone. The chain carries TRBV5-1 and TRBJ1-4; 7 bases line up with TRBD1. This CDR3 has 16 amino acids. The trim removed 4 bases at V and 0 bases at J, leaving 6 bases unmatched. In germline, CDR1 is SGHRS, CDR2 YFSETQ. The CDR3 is CASSASQGATNEKLFF. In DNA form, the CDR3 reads TGCGCCAGCAGCGCCAGTCAGGGGGCAACTAATGAAAAACTGTTTTTT.

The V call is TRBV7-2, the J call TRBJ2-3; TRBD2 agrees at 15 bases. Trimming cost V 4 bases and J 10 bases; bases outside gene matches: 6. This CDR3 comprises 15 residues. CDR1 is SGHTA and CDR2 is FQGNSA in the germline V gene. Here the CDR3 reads CASSSGLAGGRAQYF. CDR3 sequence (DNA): TGTGCCAGCAGCTCAGGACTAGCGGGGGGGCGGGCGCAGTATTTT.

The CDR3 DNA is TGTGCCAGCAGCTTGAAGAACAGGGCTGCTTTCTTT. This encodes CASSLKNRAAFF. This rearrangement joins TRBV13 to TRBJ1-1; D may be TRBD1 (6 bases). The germline V gene encodes CDR1 PRHDT and CDR2 FYEKMQ (reference sequence). The CDR3 spans 12 residues. Trimming shortened V by 3 bases and J by 11 bases, and 13 bases separated the two germline ends.

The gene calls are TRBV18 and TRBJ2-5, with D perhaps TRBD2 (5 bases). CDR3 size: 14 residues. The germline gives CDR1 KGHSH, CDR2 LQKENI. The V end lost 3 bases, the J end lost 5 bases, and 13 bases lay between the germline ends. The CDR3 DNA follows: TGTGCCAGCTCACCGCGAGGCGGGTTGGAGACCCAGTACTTC. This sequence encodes CASSPRGGLETQYF.

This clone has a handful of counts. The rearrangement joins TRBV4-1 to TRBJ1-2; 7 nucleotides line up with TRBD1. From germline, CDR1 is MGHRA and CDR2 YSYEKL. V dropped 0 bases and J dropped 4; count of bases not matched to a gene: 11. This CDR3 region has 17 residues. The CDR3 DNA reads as TGCGCCAGCAGCCAAGATGGGGGGGACAGCTGGGTCTATGGCTACACCTTC. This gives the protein CASSQDGGDSWVYGYTF.

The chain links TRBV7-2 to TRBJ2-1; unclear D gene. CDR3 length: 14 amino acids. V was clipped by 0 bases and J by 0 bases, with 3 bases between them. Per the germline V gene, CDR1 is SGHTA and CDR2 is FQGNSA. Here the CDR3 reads CASSLARSYNEQFF. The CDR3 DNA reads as TGTGCCAGCAGCTTAGCGCGCTCCTACAATGAGCAGTTCTTC. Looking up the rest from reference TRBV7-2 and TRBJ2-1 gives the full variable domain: GAGVSQSPSNKVTEKGKDVELRCDPISGHTALYWYRQSLGQGLEFLIYFQGNSAPDKSGLPSDRFSAERTGGSVSTLTIQRTQQEDSAVYLCASSLARSYNEQFFGPGTRLTVL.

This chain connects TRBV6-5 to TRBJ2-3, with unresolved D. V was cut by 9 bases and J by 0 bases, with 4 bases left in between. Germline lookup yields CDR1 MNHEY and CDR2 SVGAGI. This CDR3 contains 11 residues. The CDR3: CASTSTDTQYF. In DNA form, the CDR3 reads TGTGCCAGTACTAGCACAGATACGCAGTATTTT.

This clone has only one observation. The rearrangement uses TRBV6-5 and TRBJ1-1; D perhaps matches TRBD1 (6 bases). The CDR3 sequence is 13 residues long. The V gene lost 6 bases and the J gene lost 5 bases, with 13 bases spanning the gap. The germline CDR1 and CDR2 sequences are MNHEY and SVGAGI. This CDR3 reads CASSTGMGTEAFF. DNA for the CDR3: TGTGCCAGCAGCACAGGGATGGGTACTGAAGCTTTCTTT.

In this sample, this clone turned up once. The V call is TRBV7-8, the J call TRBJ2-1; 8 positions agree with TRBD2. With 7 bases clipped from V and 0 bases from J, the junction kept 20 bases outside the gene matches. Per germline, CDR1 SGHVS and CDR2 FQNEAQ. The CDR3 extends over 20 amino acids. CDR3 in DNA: TGTGCCAGCACCCAGAGGTGGGCTAGCGGGTCTGTGAGCTCCTACAATGAGCAGTTCTTC. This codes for CASTQRWASGSVSSYNEQFF.

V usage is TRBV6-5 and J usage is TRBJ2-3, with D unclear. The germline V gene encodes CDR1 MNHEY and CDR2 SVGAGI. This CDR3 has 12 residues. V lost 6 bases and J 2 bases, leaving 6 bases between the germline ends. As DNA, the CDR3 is TGTGCCAGCAGCTCGCCCACAGATACGCAGTATTTT. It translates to CASSSPTDTQYF.

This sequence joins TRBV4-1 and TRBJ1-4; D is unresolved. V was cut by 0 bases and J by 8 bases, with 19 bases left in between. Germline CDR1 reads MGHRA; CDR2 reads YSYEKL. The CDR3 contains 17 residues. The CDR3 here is CASSQERASFRREKLFF. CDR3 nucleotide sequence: TGCGCCAGCAGCCAAGAGAGGGCCTCCTTCAGGAGAGAAAAACTGTTTTTT.

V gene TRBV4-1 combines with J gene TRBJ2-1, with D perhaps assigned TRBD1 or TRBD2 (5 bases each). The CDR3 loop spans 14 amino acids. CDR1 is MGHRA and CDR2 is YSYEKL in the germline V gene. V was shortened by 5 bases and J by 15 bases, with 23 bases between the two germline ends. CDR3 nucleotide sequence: TGCGCCAGCAGCACAAGAGCAGGGATGGTGAGGGGGTTCTTC. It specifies CASSTRAGMVRGFF.

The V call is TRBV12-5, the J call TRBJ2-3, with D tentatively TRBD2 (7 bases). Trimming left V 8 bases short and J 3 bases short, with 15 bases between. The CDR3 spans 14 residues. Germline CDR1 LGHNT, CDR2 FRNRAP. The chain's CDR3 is CASCFGGLTDTQYF. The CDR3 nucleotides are TGTGCTAGTTGCTTCGGGGGGCTTACAGATACGCAGTATTTT.

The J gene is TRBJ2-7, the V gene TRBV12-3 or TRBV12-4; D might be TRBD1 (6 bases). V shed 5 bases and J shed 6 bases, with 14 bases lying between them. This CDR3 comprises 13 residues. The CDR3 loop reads CASSRLQGSEQYV. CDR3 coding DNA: TGTGCCAGCAGTCGACTACAGGGAAGCGAGCAGTACGTC.

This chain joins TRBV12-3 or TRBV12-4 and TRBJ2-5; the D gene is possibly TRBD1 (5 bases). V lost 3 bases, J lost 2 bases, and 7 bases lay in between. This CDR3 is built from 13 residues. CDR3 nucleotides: TGTGCCAGCAGTTTCCAGGGTCAAGAGACCCAGTACTTC. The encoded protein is CASSFQGQETQYF.

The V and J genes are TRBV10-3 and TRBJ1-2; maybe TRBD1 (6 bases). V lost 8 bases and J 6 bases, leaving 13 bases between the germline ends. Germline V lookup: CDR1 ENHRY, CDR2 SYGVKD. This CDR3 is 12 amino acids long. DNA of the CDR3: TGTGCCATCTCCTCAGGGGTCCATGGCTACACCTTC. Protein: CAISSGVHGYTF.

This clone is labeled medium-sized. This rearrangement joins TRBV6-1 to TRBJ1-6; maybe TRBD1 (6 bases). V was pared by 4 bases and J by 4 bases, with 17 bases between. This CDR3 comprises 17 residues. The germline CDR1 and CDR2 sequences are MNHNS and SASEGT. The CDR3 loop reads CASSVSLRGSYNSPLHF. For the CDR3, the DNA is TGTGCCAGCAGTGTCTCCTTAAGGGGGTCTTATAATTCACCCCTCCACTTT.

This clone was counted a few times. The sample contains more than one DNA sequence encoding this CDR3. CDR3 coding DNA: TGTGCCAGCTCACGACAGGGTAACACTGAAGCTTTCTTT. Encoded protein: CASSRQGNTEAFF. The chain combines TRBV18 with TRBJ1-1; 7 nucleotides line up with TRBD1. V trimming: 4 bases; J trimming: 2 bases; junction bases outside the gene matches: 1. The CDR3 loop spans 13 amino acids. In germline, CDR1 is KGHSH, CDR2 LQKENI. Filled out from reference TRBV18 and TRBJ1-1, the complete variable domain reads NAGVMQNPRHLVRRRGQEARLRCSPMKGHSHVYWYRQLPEEGLKFMVYLQKENIIDESGMPKERFSAEFPKEGPSILRIQQVVRGDSAAYFCASSRQGNTEAFFGQGTRLTVV.

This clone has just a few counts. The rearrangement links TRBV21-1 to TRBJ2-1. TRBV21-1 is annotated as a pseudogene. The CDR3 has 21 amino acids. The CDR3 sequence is CASRAKMGDSIPFSSYNEQFF. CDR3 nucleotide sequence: TGTGCCAGCAGGGCTAAGATGGGGGATTCCATACCTTTTAGCTCCTACAATGAGCAGTTCTTC.

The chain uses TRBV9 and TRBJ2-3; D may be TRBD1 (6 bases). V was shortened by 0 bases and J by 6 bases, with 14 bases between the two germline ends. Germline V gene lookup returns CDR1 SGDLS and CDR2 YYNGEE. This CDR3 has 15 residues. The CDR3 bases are TGTGCCAGCAGCGTAGTGCTGGGGGCGGGCGATACGCAGTATTTT. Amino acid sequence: CASSVVLGAGDTQYF.

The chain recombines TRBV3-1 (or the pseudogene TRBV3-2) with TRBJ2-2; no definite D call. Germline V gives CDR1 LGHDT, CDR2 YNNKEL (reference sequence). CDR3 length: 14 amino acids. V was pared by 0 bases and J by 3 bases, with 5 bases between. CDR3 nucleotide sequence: TGTGCCAGCAGCCAAGAGCCAGACACCGGGGAGCTGTTTTTT. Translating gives CASSQEPDTGELFF.

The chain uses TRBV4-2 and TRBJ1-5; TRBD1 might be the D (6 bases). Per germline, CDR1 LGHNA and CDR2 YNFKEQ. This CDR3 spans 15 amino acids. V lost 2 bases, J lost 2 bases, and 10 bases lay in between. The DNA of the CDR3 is TGTGCCAGCAGCCAATTCGCAGGGGGCAATCAGCCCCAGCATTTT. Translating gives CASSQFAGGNQPQHF.

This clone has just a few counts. CDR3 region: CACKTGGPYNEQFF. The CDR3 DNA reads as TGTGCCTGTAAGACAGGGGGTCCTTACAATGAGCAGTTCTTC. The chain uses TRBV30 and TRBJ2-1; 9 nucleotides line up with TRBD1. The trim removed 6 bases at V and 4 bases at J, leaving 7 bases unmatched. The CDR3 contains 14 residues. CDR1 GTSNPN and CDR2 SVGIG come from the germline V gene (reference sequence).

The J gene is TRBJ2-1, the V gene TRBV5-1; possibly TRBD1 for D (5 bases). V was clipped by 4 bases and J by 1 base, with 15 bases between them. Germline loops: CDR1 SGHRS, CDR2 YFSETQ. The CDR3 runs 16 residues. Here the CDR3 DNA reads TGCGCCAGCAGCGCCGCAGGGTTTGAGTCCTACAATGAGCAGTTCTTC. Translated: CASSAAGFESYNEQFF.

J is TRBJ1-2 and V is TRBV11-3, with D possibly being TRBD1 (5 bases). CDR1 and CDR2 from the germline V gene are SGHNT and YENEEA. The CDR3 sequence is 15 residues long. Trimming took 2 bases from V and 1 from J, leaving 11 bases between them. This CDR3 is CASSLYLRDNYGYTF. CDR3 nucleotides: TGTGCCAGCAGCTTATATCTCAGGGATAACTATGGCTACACCTTC.

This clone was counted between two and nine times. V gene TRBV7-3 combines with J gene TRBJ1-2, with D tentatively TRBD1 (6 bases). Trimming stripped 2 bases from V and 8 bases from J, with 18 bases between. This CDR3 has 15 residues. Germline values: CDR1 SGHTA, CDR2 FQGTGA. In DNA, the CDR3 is TGTGCCAGCAGCTTAGCCCTCACAGGGATAGAAGGCTACACCTTC. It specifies CASSLALTGIEGYTF.

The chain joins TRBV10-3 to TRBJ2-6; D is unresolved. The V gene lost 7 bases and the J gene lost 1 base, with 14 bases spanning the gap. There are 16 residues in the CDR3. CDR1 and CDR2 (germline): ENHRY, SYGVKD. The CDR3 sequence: CAITPRESSGANVLTF. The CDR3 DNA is TGTGCCATCACTCCAAGGGAATCTTCTGGGGCCAACGTCCTGACTTTC.

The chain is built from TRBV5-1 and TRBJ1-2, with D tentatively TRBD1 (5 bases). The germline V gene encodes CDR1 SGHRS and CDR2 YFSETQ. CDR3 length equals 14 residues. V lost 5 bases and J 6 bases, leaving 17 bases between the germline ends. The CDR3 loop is CASRNTGGSDGYTF. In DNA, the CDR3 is TGCGCCAGCAGGAATACAGGCGGCTCGGATGGCTACACCTTC.